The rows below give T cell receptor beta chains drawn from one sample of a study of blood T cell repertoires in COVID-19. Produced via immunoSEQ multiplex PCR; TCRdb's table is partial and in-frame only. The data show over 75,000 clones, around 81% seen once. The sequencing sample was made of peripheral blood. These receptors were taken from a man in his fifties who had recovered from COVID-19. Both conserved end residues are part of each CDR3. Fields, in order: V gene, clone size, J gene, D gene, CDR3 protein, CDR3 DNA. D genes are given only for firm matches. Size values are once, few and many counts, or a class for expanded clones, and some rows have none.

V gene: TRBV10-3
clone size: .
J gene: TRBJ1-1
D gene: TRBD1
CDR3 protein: CAISVTGQSMNTEAFF
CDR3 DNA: TGTGCCATCAGTGTGACGGGACAGAGCATGAACACTGAAGCTTTCTTT

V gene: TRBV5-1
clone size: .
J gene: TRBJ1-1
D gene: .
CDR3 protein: CASSPASGSEAFF
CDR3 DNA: TGCGCCAGCAGCCCCGCGTCAGGCTCGGAAGCTTTCTTT

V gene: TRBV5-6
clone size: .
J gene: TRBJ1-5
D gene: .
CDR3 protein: CASTHGRTGQPQHF
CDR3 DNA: TGTGCCAGCACCCATGGCCGGACTGGGCAGCCCCAGCATTTT

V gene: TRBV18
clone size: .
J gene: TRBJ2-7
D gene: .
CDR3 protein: CASSRDGSSYEQYF
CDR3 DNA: TGTGCCAGCTCACGGGACGGGAGCTCCTACGAGCAGTACTTC

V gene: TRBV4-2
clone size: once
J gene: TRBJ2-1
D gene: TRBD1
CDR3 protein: CASSQVSGQGMNEQFF
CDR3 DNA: TGTGCCAGCAGCCAAGTATCGGGACAGGGTATGAATGAGCAGTTCTTC

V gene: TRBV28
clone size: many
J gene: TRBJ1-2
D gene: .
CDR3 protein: CASGRDTYGYTF
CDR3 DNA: TGTGCCAGCGGTCGGGACACCTATGGCTACACCTTC

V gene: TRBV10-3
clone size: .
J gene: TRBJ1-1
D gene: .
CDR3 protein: CAIRQGTNTEAFF
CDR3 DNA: TGTGCCATCAGACAGGGCACAAACACTGAAGCTTTCTTT

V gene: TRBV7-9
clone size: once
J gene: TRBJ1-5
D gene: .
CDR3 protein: CASSLEGGGNQPQHF
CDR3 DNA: TGTGCCAGCAGCTTGGAAGGAGGCGGCAATCAGCCCCAGCATTTT

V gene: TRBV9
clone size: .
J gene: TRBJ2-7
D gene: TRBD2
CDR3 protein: CASSPHELAGVQYF
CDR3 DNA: TGTGCCAGCAGCCCTCATGAACTAGCGGGGGTGCAGTACTTC

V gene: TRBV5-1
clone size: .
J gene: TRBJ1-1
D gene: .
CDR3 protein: CASSLEGTSYTEAFF
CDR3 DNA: TGCGCCAGCAGCTTGGAAGGGACATCTTACACTGAAGCTTTCTTT

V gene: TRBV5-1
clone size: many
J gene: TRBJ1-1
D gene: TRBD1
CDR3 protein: CASSSKGQGVAEAFF
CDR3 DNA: TGCGCCAGCAGCTCAAAGGGTCAGGGGGTCGCTGAAGCTTTCTTT

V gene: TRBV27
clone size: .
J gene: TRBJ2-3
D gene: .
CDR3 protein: CASSLSRGIYTDTQYF
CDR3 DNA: TGTGCCAGCAGTTTAAGTCGCGGGATCTACACAGATACGCAGTATTTT

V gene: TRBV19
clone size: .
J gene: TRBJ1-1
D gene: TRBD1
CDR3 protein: CASSIGRDSSIAFF
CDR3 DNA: TGTGCCAGTAGTATAGGGAGGGACAGTTCAATCGCTTTCTTT

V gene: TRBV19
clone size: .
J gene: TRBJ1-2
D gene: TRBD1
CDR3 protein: CASRPRQGANGYTF
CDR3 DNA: TGTGCCAGCCGGCCGCGGCAGGGGGCGAATGGCTACACCTTC

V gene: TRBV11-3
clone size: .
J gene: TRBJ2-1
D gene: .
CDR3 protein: CASSLGPGSYNEQFF
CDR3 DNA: TGTGCCAGCAGCTTAGGTCCGGGGTCCTACAATGAGCAGTTCTTC

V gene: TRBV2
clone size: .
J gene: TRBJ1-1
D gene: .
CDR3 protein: CANRDTGPNTEAFF
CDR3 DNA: TGTGCCAACCGGGACACCGGACCGAACACTGAAGCTTTCTTT

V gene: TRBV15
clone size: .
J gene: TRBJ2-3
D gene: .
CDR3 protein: CATSQDPGFMPDTQYF
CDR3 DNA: TGTGCCACCAGCCAAGACCCAGGGTTTATGCCAGATACGCAGTATTTT

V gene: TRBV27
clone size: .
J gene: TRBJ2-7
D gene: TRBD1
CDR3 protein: CASSWGQLGEQYF
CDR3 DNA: TGTGCCAGCAGTTGGGGACAGTTGGGTGAGCAGTACTTC

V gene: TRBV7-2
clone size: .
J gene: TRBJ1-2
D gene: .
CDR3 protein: CASSLGKGGSGYTF
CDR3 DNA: TGTGCCAGCAGCTTAGGAAAGGGAGGGTCTGGCTACACCTTC

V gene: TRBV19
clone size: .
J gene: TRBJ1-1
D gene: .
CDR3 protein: CASSSHAGPMNTEAFF
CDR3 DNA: TGTGCCAGTAGTTCCCACGCAGGGCCTATGAACACTGAAGCTTTCTTT

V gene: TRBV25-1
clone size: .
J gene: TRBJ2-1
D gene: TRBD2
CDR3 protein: CASSVALAGSNEQFF
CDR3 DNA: TGTGCCAGCAGTGTGGCACTAGCGGGCTCCAATGAGCAGTTCTTC

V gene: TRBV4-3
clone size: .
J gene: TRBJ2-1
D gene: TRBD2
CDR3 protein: CASSQRRGGGRFGEQFF
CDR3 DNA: TGCGCCAGCAGCCAGAGGCGGGGTGGCGGGAGGTTCGGGGAGCAGTTCTTC

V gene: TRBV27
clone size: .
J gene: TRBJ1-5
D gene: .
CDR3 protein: CARDFCGEEDQPQHF
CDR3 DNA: TGTGCCAGGGATTTTTGTGGGGAGGAAGATCAGCCCCAGCATTTT

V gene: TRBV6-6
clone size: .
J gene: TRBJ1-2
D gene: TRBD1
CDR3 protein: CASSRDRNYGYTF
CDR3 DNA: TGTGCCAGCAGCAGGGACAGAAACTATGGCTACACCTTC

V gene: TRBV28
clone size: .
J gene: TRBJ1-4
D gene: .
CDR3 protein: CASKQGDLNEKLFF
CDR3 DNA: TGTGCCAGCAAACAAGGAGATCTTAATGAAAAACTGTTTTTT

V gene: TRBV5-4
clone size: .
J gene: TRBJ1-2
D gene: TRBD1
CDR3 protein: CASSQGTGYSYGYTF
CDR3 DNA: TGTGCCAGCAGCCAGGGGACAGGGTATTCCTATGGCTACACCTTC

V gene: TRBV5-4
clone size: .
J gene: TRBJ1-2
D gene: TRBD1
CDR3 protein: CASSLDLGTGGPGVNYGYTF
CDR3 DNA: TGTGCCAGCAGCTTGGACCTGGGGACAGGGGGGCCTGGGGTTAACTATGGCTACACCTTC

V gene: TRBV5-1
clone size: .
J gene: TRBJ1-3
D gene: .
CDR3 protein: CASSPDSFGNTIYF
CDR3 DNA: TGCGCCAGCAGCCCGGACAGCTTTGGAAACACCATATATTTT

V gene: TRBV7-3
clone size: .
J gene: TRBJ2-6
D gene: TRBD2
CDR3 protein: CASSGAGGPRANVLTF
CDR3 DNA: TGTGCCAGCAGCGGAGCGGGGGGGCCAAGGGCCAACGTCCTGACTTTC

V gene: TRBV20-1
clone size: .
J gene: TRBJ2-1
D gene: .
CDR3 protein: CSASPSNEQFF
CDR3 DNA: TGCAGTGCTAGTCCCAGCAATGAGCAGTTCTTC

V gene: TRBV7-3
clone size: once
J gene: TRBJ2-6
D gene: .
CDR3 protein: CASSLPTGKAGANVLTF
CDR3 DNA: TGTGCCAGCAGCTTACCGACGGGGAAGGCTGGGGCCAACGTCCTGACTTTC

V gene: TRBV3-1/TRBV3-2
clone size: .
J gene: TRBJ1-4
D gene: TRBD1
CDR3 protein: CASSLGTGANEKLFF
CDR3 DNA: TGTGCCAGCAGCCTTGGGACAGGGGCTAATGAAAAACTGTTTTTT

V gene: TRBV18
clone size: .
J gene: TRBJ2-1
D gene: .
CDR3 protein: CASSPRSGYNEQFF
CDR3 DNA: TGTGCCAGCTCACCACGATCGGGGTACAATGAGCAGTTCTTC

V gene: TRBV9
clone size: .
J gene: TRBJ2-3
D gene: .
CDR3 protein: CASTRSGLADTQYF
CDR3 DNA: TGTGCCAGCACTCGGTCAGGGTTGGCAGATACGCAGTATTTT

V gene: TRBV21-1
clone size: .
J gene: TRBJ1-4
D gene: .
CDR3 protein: CASSTSIQLFF
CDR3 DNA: TGTGCCAGCAGCACCTCGATTCAGCTGTTTTTT

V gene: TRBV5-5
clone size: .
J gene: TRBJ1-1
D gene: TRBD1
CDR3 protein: CASSWTGLSEAFF
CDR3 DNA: TGTGCCAGCAGCTGGACAGGTCTATCTGAAGCTTTCTTT

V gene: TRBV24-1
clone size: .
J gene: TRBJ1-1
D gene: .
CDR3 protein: CATSQGPNTEAFF
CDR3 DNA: TGTGCCACCAGTCAGGGGCCAAACACTGAAGCTTTCTTT

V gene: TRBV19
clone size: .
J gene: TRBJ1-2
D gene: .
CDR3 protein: CASSASQQGNYGYTF
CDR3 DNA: TGTGCCAGTAGTGCCTCCCAACAGGGTAACTATGGCTACACCTTC

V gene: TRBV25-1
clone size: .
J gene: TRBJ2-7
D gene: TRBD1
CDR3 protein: CASTEGGTGVHEQYF
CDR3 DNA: TGTGCCAGCACCGAGGGGGGGACAGGGGTTCACGAGCAGTACTTC

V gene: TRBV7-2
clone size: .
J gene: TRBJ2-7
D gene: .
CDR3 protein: CASSLATGPYEQYF
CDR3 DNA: TGTGCCAGCAGCTTAGCTACAGGGCCCTACGAGCAGTACTTC

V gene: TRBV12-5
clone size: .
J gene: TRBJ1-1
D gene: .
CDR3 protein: CASGLTTVNTEAFF
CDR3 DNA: TGTGCTAGTGGTTTAACAACAGTGAACACTGAAGCTTTCTTT

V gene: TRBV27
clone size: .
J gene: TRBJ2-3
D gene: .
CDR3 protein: CASRPTTPPDTDTQYF
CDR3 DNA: TGTGCCAGCAGACCTACTACTCCCCCCGACACAGATACGCAGTATTTT